This T cell receptor (beta chain) was retrieved from a study of blood T cell repertoires in COVID-19. Across the whole study: COVID-19 samples from acute and convalescent phases originated in the United States, Italy and Spain.

In the original workflow: Amplification from reference gene primers served as the basis for estimated nucleated cell counts. TCRdb's table, derived via immunoSEQ multiplex PCR, lists solely in-frame clones and lacks some. Clone size and V and J calls were adopted from that table, with D and trimming inferred from the DNA. The top ten hold 9.8% of the sample, which has about 97,000 clones, approximately 82% seen once. Germline CDR1 reads LNHDA; CDR2 reads SQIVND (reference sequence). After removal of 5 bases from V and 5 bases from J, the junction contained 11 bases not matched to a gene. The CDR3 covers 15 residues.

This TCR came from a man in his 60s with active or convalescent COVID-19. The chain joins TRBV19 to TRBJ1-1, with TRBD1 matching over 7 bases. The material sequenced was peripheral blood. CDR3 residues: CASSHRGGGMTEAFF. For the CDR3, the DNA is TGTGCCAGTAGTCACAGGGGAGGCGGAATGACTGAAGCTTTCTTT.